One sample yielded the 8 T cell receptor beta chains listed below, sequenced in a study of shared clonotypes between healthy human individuals. Clones were sequenced by immunoSEQ multiplex PCR, and TCRdb holds only the in-frame ones, with some missing. Of some 1.5 million clones in the sample, 95% to 99% were seen once. Input material: naive CD4+ T cells sorted from blood. Stated subset: CD45RA+ positively selected. The receptors stem from a man in his thirties or forties in good health.

This rearrangement joins TRBV27 to TRBJ2-5, with D maybe TRBD2 (6 bases). V lost 0 bases to trimming and J lost 7 bases, with 9 bases between them. CDR1 and CDR2 (germline): MNHEY, SMNVEV (reference sequence). This CDR3 comprises 13 residues. The CDR3: CASSLSREATQYF. The CDR3 nucleotides read TGTGCCAGCAGTTTATCAAGGGAGGCGACCCAGTACTTC.

The genes are TRBV5-4 and TRBJ2-1, with 10 positions matching TRBD2. Looked up from germline, CDR1 is SGHNT and CDR2 is YYREEE (reference sequence). Trimming took 6 bases from V and 6 from J; bases not matched to a gene: 6. The CDR3 consists of 14 residues. CDR3 residues: CASTPSGRANEQFF. The CDR3 nucleotides read TGTGCCAGCACCCCCAGCGGGAGGGCCAATGAGCAGTTCTTC.

On this clone itself: The same CDR3 can be traced to other DNA sequences in this sample. This chain uses TRBV5-1 with TRBJ1-2; 9 nucleotides agree with TRBD1. CDR3 length equals 15 residues. Per the germline V gene, CDR1 is SGHRS and CDR2 is YFSETQ. V was pared by 0 bases and J by 2 bases, with 2 bases of the junction left unmatched. The CDR3 sequence is CASSLAGTGNYGYTF. The CDR3, as DNA: TGCGCCAGCAGCTTGGCCGGGACAGGGAACTATGGCTACACCTTC. The full variable domain, with the rest looked up from reference TRBV5-1 and TRBJ1-2, is KAGVTQTPRYLIKTRGQQVTLSCSPISGHRSVSWYQQTPGQGLQFLFEYFSETQRNKGNFPGRFSGRQFSNSRSEMNVSTLELGDSALYLCASSLAGTGNYGYTFGSGTRLTVV.

The chain carries TRBV7-5 and TRBJ2-5; TRBD1 is the table's D call, not checked against the DNA. TRBV7-5 is listed as a pseudogene. The length of the CDR3 is 14 residues. CDR3 coding DNA: TGTGCCAGAACCCTAGGGGACAGCCAAGAGACCCAGTACTTC. Translation gives CARTLGDSQETQYF.

The rearrangement uses TRBV28 and TRBJ2-7; 11 nucleotides agree with TRBD2. Trimming at V came to 4 bases and at J to 2 bases, leaving 7 bases not matched to a gene. The CDR3 totals 16 residues. Germline lookup yields CDR1 MDHEN and CDR2 SYDVKM. The chain's CDR3 is CASSSPGLAGTYEQYF. DNA for the CDR3: TGTGCCAGCAGTTCCCCCGGACTAGCGGGTACCTACGAGCAGTACTTC.

The chain recombines TRBV4-3 with TRBJ2-2; D not resolved. The CDR3 covers 14 residues. The V end was cut by 7 bases, the J end by 0 bases, with 9 bases between. CDR1 and CDR2 (germline): LGHNA, YSLEER. DNA for the CDR3: TGCGCCAGCAACAATAGGGCGAACACCGGGGAGCTGTTTTTT. This translates into CASNNRANTGELFF.

This clone appeared a single time. The rearrangement joins TRBV2 to TRBJ2-5; D possibly corresponds to TRBD2 (5 bases). Trimming stripped 4 bases from V and 3 bases from J, with 12 bases between. Germline-derived CDR1 and CDR2 are SNHLY and FYNNEI. This CDR3 has 14 amino acids. CDR3 sequence reads: CASSGLTPEETQYF. As DNA, the CDR3 is TGTGCCAGCAGTGGACTAACCCCGGAAGAGACCCAGTACTTC. Full variable domain (outside the CDR3, taken from reference TRBV2 and TRBJ2-5): EPEVTQTPSHQVTQMGQEVILRCVPISNHLYFYWYRQILGQKVEFLVSFYNNEISEKSEIFDDQFSVERPDGSNFTLKIRSTKLEDSAMYFCASSGLTPEETQYFGPGTRLLVL.

This chain connects TRBV6-1 to TRBJ2-7; 7 bases map to TRBD1. Trimming at V came to 6 bases and at J to 3 bases, leaving 2 bases not matched to a gene. Germline V gives CDR1 MNHNS, CDR2 SASEGT. The CDR3 is 12 amino acids. CDR3 amino acids: CASSRQGYEQYF. For the CDR3, the DNA is TGTGCCAGCAGCAGACAGGGCTACGAGCAGTACTTC.